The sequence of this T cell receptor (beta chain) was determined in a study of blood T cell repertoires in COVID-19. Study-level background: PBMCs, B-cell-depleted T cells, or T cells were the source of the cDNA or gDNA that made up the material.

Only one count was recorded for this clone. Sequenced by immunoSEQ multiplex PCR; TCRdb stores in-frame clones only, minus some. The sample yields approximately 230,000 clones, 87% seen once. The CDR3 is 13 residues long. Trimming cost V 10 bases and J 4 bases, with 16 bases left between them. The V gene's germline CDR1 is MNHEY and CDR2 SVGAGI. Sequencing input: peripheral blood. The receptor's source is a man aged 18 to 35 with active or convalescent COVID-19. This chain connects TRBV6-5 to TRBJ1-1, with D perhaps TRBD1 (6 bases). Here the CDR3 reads CATLGGAPTEAFF. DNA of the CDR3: TGTGCCACCCTGGGGGGGGCGCCCACTGAAGCTTTCTTT.